This T cell receptor (beta chain) was observed in a study of OX40 agonist ivuxolimab in advanced cancers. Study-wide results and limits: The 0.1-3.0 mg/kg partial responders had among the lowest clonal expansion. Expanded clones belonging to CD8+ T cells outnumbered, on average, those of CD4+.

Of note for this clone: Antigen: not known.

The V end lost 6 bases, the J end lost 3 bases, and 11 bases lay between the germline ends. Germline CDR1 is MDHEN and CDR2 is SYDVKM. This CDR3 region has 13 residues. Profiling relied on immunoSEQ multiplex PCR, and the TCRdb table lists in-frame clones only, not all of them. The data hold over 30,000 clones, with about 80% observed a single time. The source was CD4+ or CD8+ T cells sorted from blood, collected in a trial of the OX40 agonist ivuxolimab. This sequence was found in an adult with an advanced solid tumor such as melanoma, head and neck, liver or kidney cancer. This rearrangement joins TRBV28 to TRBJ2-5; unclear D gene. Written as DNA, the CDR3 is TGTGCCAGCAGCAAAAGCGTGGAAGAGACCCAGTACTTC. Translation gives CASSKSVEETQYF.